A single sample gave rise to the 12 T cell receptor beta chains below, sequenced in a study of CD8 T cells in ankylosing spondylitis. One entry per CDR3 protein results from TCRdb running MiXCR on the 5' RACE reads. The sample contains 25,000 to 35,000 distinct CDR3 sequences, 5% to 5.5% of which appear only once. Sequences were obtained from blood, either unsorted or a sorted T cell fraction (not recorded which). Receptors originate from a female donor with ankylosing spondylitis or in good health (not recorded which).

This clonotype has at least ten counts. The CDR3, as DNA: TGTGCCAGCAGCGATCCAGCGGTCTCTAGCACAGATACGCAGTATTTT. Its translation: CASSDPAVSSTDTQYF. The J gene is TRBJ2-3, the V gene TRBV9; maybe TRBD2 (5 bases). Deletions cut 3 bases from V and 0 bases from J, with 14 bases between. The CDR3 is made up of 16 amino acids. Germline V gene lookup returns CDR1 SGDLS and CDR2 YYNGEE.

This clonotype was seen ten or more times. V and J are TRBV9 and TRBJ2-1; 11 positions match TRBD2. This CDR3 is built from 21 residues. Germline CDR1 SGDLS, CDR2 YYNGEE. Trimming cost V 0 bases and J 0 bases; bases outside gene matches: 14. The CDR3 loop reads CASSVVSSSGGKGYSYNEQFF. The DNA of the CDR3 is TGTGCCAGCAGCGTAGTGTCATCTAGCGGGGGGAAAGGGTACTCCTACAATGAGCAGTTCTTC.

This clonotype was seen ten or more times. V gene TRBV9 combines with J gene TRBJ2-6; maybe TRBD1 (6 bases). The CDR3 has 16 amino acids. V lost 1 base, J lost 2 bases, and 10 bases lay in between. Germline CDR1 is SGDLS and CDR2 is YYNGEE. The CDR3 sequence: CASSVRGGTGANVLTF. CDR3 DNA sequence: TGTGCCAGCAGCGTACGAGGGGGTACTGGGGCCAACGTCCTGACTTTC.

In its sample, this clonotype was seen many times. The V and J genes are TRBV9 and TRBJ2-5; D call uncertain. V was pared by 0 bases and J by 5 bases, with 8 bases between. Per germline, CDR1 SGDLS and CDR2 YYNGEE. CDR3 length: 13 amino acids. Here the CDR3 DNA reads TGTGCCAGCAGCGTAGATTTATCGGAGACCCAGTACTTC. Translated: CASSVDLSETQYF.

This clonotype was recorded at least ten times. The CDR3 sequence: CASSVGSVTTNEKLFF. In DNA, the CDR3 is TGTGCCAGCAGCGTAGGGTCGGTTACAACTAATGAAAAACTGTTTTTT. The chain has TRBV9 and TRBJ1-4; D call uncertain. This CDR3 comprises 16 residues. Deletions cut 0 bases from V and 0 bases from J, with 9 bases between. Germline values: CDR1 SGDLS, CDR2 YYNGEE.

This clonotype has ten or more counts. The V call is TRBV9, the J call TRBJ2-7; D not certain. V was pared by 0 bases and J by 5 bases, with 18 bases between. The length of the CDR3 is 16 residues. Germline-derived CDR1 and CDR2 are SGDLS and YYNGEE. CDR3 sequence: CASSVGGGVTSHEQYF. The CDR3 DNA reads as TGTGCCAGCAGCGTAGGAGGTGGGGTTACCAGTCACGAGCAGTACTTC.

The chain carries TRBV9 and TRBJ2-5; D call uncertain. The CDR3 contains 14 residues. Trimming removed 4 bases at V and 2 bases at J, with 12 bases between. Germline CDR1 is SGDLS and CDR2 is YYNGEE. The CDR3 loop reads CASSPPWGQETQYF. The CDR3 DNA is TGTGCCAGCAGCCCTCCGTGGGGACAAGAGACCCAGTACTTC.

The rearrangement uses TRBV9 and TRBJ1-5; 10 bases are a match to TRBD1. CDR3 length: 14 residues. Trimming cost V 2 bases and J 6 bases; bases outside gene matches: 2. CDR1 and CDR2 (germline): SGDLS, YYNGEE. Written as DNA, the CDR3 is TGTGCCAGCAGCGTCGACAGGGGGCTTCAGCCCCAGCATTTT. Its protein product is CASSVDRGLQPQHF.

This clonotype was detected only a few times. This chain joins TRBV9 and TRBJ1-1, with unresolved D. Germline values: CDR1 SGDLS, CDR2 YYNGEE. Trimming left V 4 bases short and J 1 base short, with 14 bases between. This CDR3 is built from 15 residues. The CDR3, as DNA: TGTGCCAGCAGCTCAAGGAGTGTAGGGAACACTGAAGCTTTCTTT. Protein product: CASSSRSVGNTEAFF.

This clonotype came up a few times. V gene TRBV9 combines with J gene TRBJ2-5, with TRBD2 identical over 7 bases. From germline, CDR1 is SGDLS and CDR2 YYNGEE. V shed 3 bases and J 2 bases; nucleotides not matched to a gene: 10. This CDR3 comprises 16 residues. The CDR3 loop reads CASSEGPGGKQETQYF. The CDR3 bases are TGTGCCAGCAGCGAGGGGCCGGGGGGAAAACAAGAGACCCAGTACTTC.

Many counts were recorded for this clonotype. The chain has TRBV9 and TRBJ2-7, with D perhaps given as TRBD1 or TRBD2 (5 bases each). Trimming took off 4 bases at V and 5 bases at J, with 19 bases between the two ends. The germline V gene encodes CDR1 SGDLS and CDR2 YYNGEE. The CDR3 sequence is 15 residues long. The CDR3 sequence: CASSPGPSPKNEQYF. The DNA of the CDR3 is TGTGCCAGCAGCCCGGGGCCCAGCCCCAAAAACGAGCAGTACTTC.

This clonotype is categorized as medium-sized. The chain is built from TRBV9 and TRBJ1-2, with 7 bases matching TRBD1. There are 14 residues in the CDR3. Germline V gene data show CDR1 as SGDLS and CDR2 as YYNGEE. Trimming took 4 bases from V and 4 from J; bases not matched to a gene: 7. This chain's CDR3 is CASSYTTGTYGYTF. CDR3 bases: TGTGCCAGCAGCTACACGACAGGGACCTATGGCTACACCTTC.